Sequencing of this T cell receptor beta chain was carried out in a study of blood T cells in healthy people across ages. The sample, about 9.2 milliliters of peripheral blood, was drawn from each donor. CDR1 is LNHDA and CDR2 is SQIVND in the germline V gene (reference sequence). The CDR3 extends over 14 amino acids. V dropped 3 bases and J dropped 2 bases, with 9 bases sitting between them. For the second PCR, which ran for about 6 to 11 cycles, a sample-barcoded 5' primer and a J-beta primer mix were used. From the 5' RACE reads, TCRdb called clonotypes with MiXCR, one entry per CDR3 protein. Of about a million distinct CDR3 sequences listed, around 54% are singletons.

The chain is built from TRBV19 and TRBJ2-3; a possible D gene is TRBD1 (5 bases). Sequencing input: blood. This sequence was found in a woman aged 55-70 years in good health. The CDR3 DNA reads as TGTGCCAGTAGTATCAGGGATTTCACAGATACGCAGTATTTT. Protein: CASSIRDFTDTQYF.